The source of this T cell receptor (beta chain) is a study of siplizumab effects on memory and regulatory T cells. Germline V gene data show CDR1 as MNHEY and CDR2 as SVGAGI. The V and J ends lost 2 bases and 3 bases respectively, with 5 bases between them. The CDR3 sequence is 13 residues long. A remark on this clone: The antigen is not known.

Assay: immunoSEQ multiplex PCR; the TCRdb copy retains only in-frame clones and omits some. Among roughly 11,000 clones listed, around 43% were seen once. Researchers maintained the mixed lymphocyte reaction cells in coculture at 37°C for approximately six days. The specimen was CFSE-low (dividing) CD8+ T cells sorted from an allogeneic mixed lymphocyte reaction. The chain recombines TRBV6-5 with TRBJ1-5; D is unclear. This receptor was identified in a human donor in good health; the cells came from an allogeneic mixed lymphocyte reaction. Some clones in this sample may be carry-over from other donors' samples. The CDR3 loop is CASSYRDNQPQHF. The CDR3 DNA sequence: TGTGCCAGCAGTTACAGGGACAATCAGCCCCAGCATTTT.